This T cell receptor beta chain appears in the sequencing data of a study of blood T cells in healthy people across ages. Background on the study: The template switching approach captured approximately one barcoded beta molecule for every two T cells. Study conclusions and caveats: When one million T cells were used, diversity estimates were thought to be underestimates. Possibly, changes in expanded clonotypes were confounded because donor CMV status was unknown.

This CDR3 has 15 residues. Per the germline V gene, CDR1 is SGHVS and CDR2 is FQNEAQ. A second about 7 to 11 cycle PCR used barcoded and J-beta primers. At least 3 million CDR3-containing paired-end reads were obtained per sample. Via MiXCR, TCRdb re-called the 5' RACE reads, giving one row per CDR3 protein. The table lists about 1.8 million distinct CDR3 sequences, around half of them singletons. Remarks on this clonotype: Antigen specificity is unknown. Sequence at one end of the junction differs from germline and may be a read error.

The source is a woman aged 40 to 50 in good health. This chain joins TRBV7-8 and TRBJ2-4; no clear D gene. The specimen sequenced was blood. The CDR3 nucleotides are TGTGCCATCAGCTCAAACCGACTAGCCAAAAACATTCAGTACTTC. Residues: CAISSNRLAKNIQYF.